These T cell receptor beta chains were read from a single sample in a study of blood T cell repertoires in COVID-19. The protocol was immunoSEQ multiplex PCR, while the TCRdb copy is restricted to in-frame clones and leaves out a portion. Of over 300,000 clones detected, around 92% appear once; the ten largest clones hold under 8%. Specimen: peripheral blood. The source of these receptors is a man aged 18 to 29 who had recovered from COVID-19. CDR3s include the opening cysteine and the closing phenylalanine or tryptophan.

J gene	V gene	CDR3 length	CDR3 protein
TRBJ1-4	TRBV4-3	17	CASSQDSGGGSSEKLFF
TRBJ1-2	TRBV12-3/TRBV12-4	13	CASTPSPPGGYTF
TRBJ2-1	TRBV5-1	16	CASSPAGGQSGDEQFF
TRBJ1-4	TRBV7-8	14	CASSLRESGEKLFF
TRBJ2-3	TRBV19	15	CASRRLAGGTDTQYF
TRBJ2-1	TRBV27	14	CATARDRVTHEQFF
TRBJ1-5	TRBV7-9	17	CASSLGTGGLGYQPQHF
TRBJ1-1	TRBV13	15	CASSLGTAFNTEAFF
TRBJ1-5	TRBV6-1	16	CASSERAGYSNQPQHF
TRBJ2-1	TRBV5-6	16	CASSLYDRAPYNEQFF
TRBJ1-6	TRBV13	13	CASSLRSRSPLHF
TRBJ1-2	TRBV20-1	18	CSASAVRDRIFSNYGYTF
TRBJ1-1	TRBV4-2	14	CANSQPGSSTEAFF
TRBJ2-7	TRBV20-1	12	CSASRLTYEQYF
TRBJ2-3	TRBV9	14	CASKAGGPTDTQYF
TRBJ2-5	TRBV10-1	16	CASSGTPTGSQETQYF
TRBJ1-2	TRBV9	13	CASSSGQGYGYTF
TRBJ1-1	TRBV5-1	13	CASSLDHSTEAFF
TRBJ1-1	TRBV5-1	14	CASSHDRGGTEAFF
TRBJ1-6	TRBV5-4	15	CASSMTGNGNSPLHF
TRBJ1-3	TRBV5-1	17	CASSPRDSELSGNTIYF
TRBJ1-1	TRBV6-5	14	CASSYRRGGTEAFF
TRBJ2-7	TRBV9	15	CASSVDQGASYEQYF
TRBJ2-4	TRBV19	15	CASSIVARGPDIQYF
TRBJ2-1	TRBV3-1/TRBV3-2	16	CASSQGTGQGAREQFF
TRBJ1-4	TRBV11-2	15	CASSPDRATNEKLFF
TRBJ2-7	TRBV7-2	14	CASSLVSGNYEQYF
TRBJ2-5	TRBV10-3	15	CAISHNQGELETQYF
TRBJ1-5	TRBV18	13	CASSPGENQPQHF
TRBJ1-2	TRBV6-5	12	CASSQGAGGYTF
TRBJ1-1	TRBV2	12	CASSPGGAGAFF
TRBJ2-7	TRBV6-5	15	CASSPSPGGLYEQYF
TRBJ2-7	TRBV3-1/TRBV3-2	14	CASSRADSYYEQYF
TRBJ2-7	TRBV27	13	CASSPRGVHEQYF
TRBJ1-2	TRBV15	16	CATSRGRGGTSHGYTF
TRBJ2-5	TRBV7-2	16	CASSLAGQTGGETQYF
TRBJ1-6	TRBV5-1	15	CASNSGQLDNSPLHF
TRBJ1-5	TRBV4-1	16	CASSQDRGQGGQPQHF
TRBJ2-7	TRBV12-3/TRBV12-4	13	CASSLRAGDEQYF
TRBJ2-3	TRBV5-6	13	CASSLGELDTQYF
TRBJ2-5	TRBV12-3/TRBV12-4	13	CASRPGVQETQYF
TRBJ2-7	TRBV18	14	CASSLDPSSYEQYF
TRBJ1-1	TRBV20-1	10	CSARNFEAFF
TRBJ1-4	TRBV10-1	14	CASSNGQTNEKLFF
TRBJ1-1	TRBV3-1/TRBV3-2	11	CASSQSSEAFF